Below, 4 T cell receptor beta chains from the same sample are listed, as sequenced in a study of beta chain features in type 1 diabetes. Their antigens remain unidentified. Regarding the study as a whole: Significant though moderate, a shortening of TCRB CDR3s appeared in all four CD4+ subsets of Type 1 diabetes patients.

Expressed TCRB transcripts were sequenced after all isolated RNA was converted to cDNA. TCRdb's copy holds only in-frame clones and misses some; the assay was immunoSEQ multiplex PCR. The sample lists 60,000 to 75,000 clones, about 48% seen once, with 0.7% in the top ten. Material: central memory CD4+ T cells from blood. These receptor sequences come from a man between 25 and 39 years old with type 1 diabetes.

This chain uses TRBV10-1 with TRBJ1-2; 7 bases fit TRBD1. With 6 bases clipped from V and 6 bases from J, the junction kept 7 bases outside the gene matches. The CDR3 length is 13 residues. Germline CDR1 is WNHNN and CDR2 is SYGVQD (reference sequence). In DNA form, the CDR3 reads TGCGCCAGCAGCGAAGACAGGGACCATGGCTACACCTTC. Its translation is CASSEDRDHGYTF.

V is TRBV7-2 and J is TRBJ1-3; 8 bases map to TRBD1. Germline V gene lookup returns CDR1 SGHTA and CDR2 FQGNSA. This CDR3 comprises 16 residues. Trimming at V came to 1 base and at J to 3 bases, leaving 5 bases not matched to a gene. The CDR3 DNA sequence: TGTGCCAGCAGCTTAGGCCCGACAGGGGTTGGAAACACCATATATTTT. It is translated as CASSLGPTGVGNTIYF.

J is TRBJ2-7 and V is TRBV1; TRBD1 reflects the table's D call only, with no check against the DNA. TRBV1 is reported as a pseudogene. The CDR3 is 17 residues long. CDR3 protein: CTSSQDPPRQGEYEQYF. The DNA for the CDR3 is TGCACCAGCAGCCAAGACCCCCCTCGCCAGGGGGAGTACGAGCAGTACTTC.

This clone has just a few counts. This sequence joins TRBV5-4 and TRBJ2-1, with TRBD2 as a possible D gene (6 bases). V was cut by 0 bases and J by 9 bases, with 13 bases left in between. The CDR3 has 14 residues. Germline-derived CDR1 and CDR2 are SGHNT and YYREEE (reference sequence). For the CDR3, the DNA is TGTGCCAGCAGCTTGGTGAGGGTAGCGGCTGAGCAGTTCTTC. This sequence encodes CASSLVRVAAEQFF.